This T cell receptor (beta chain) is drawn from a study of beta chain features in type 1 diabetes (dated by TCRdb to between 2018 and 2020). Concerning the study at large: Mean age, gender distribution, total cell number and subset yield were not different between patients and healthy donors. Across all samples, approximately 100 million sorted cells were examined, and cell number per subset correlated strongly with RNA yield. Naive and central memory subsets were obtained from all 30 or so donors, but regulatory and stem cell-like memory subsets were isolated from only 8 patients and roughly 8 healthy donors. In the study, TCRB repertoires of sorted circulating CD4+ T cell subsets from recently diagnosed type 1 diabetes patients were compared with those of matched healthy donors.

A single peripheral blood draw of about 116 mL on average was collected from each donor into heparinised tubes. Using a panel that included CD45RO, CCR7, CD25, CD127, CD95 and CD27, naive, central memory, regulatory and stem cell-like memory CD4+ T cells were sorted on a BD FACSAria II. Every sorted population had a purity above 95%. Right away, PBMCs were isolated by Lymphoprep density gradient centrifugation and were stained directly, with no culture step. Samples were stained and sorted in pairs, with one healthy donor and one patient per experiment, so that batch effects were minimized. The paper's findings and limits, for the study overall: PCR might favor shorter templates, but patient and control samples were amplified and corrected together, so any skew would affect both groups equally. Because cDNA rather than genomic DNA was sequenced, highly expressing activated cells could have been over-represented, although no difference in activation and CD3 levels was found between groups. At VDJ recombination sites, type 1 diabetes patients had fewer insertions and more deleted nucleotides, which implies abnormalities in thymic rearrangement. A moderate but significant shortening of TCRB CDR3 length was observed in type 1 diabetes patients in all four CD4+ subsets. Because the HLA sub-analyses included only small numbers of individuals, any influence of HLA type on TCRB rearrangement was left unresolved. Naive, central memory and regulatory TCRB repertoires appeared to be more similar among patients than among healthy donors.

The entire amount of isolated RNA was reverse transcribed using the High Capacity cDNA Reverse Transcription Kit, so the sequenced TCRB transcripts were expressed ones. Deep immunoSEQ sequencing was performed on naive, central memory and regulatory T cell samples, with an average of about 3.57 million total reads per sample. Sorted cells were lysed in RLT buffer and RNA was extracted with DNase-treated RNeasy Micro or Mini kits, depending on cell number. Each cell subset was processed on its own to prevent cross-contamination, while patient and healthy donor samples were processed together. The immunoSEQ multiplex PCR was used to amplify TCRB sequences from cDNA, yielding 87-bp fragments that span the CDR3 region. The amplicons were sequenced using the Illumina HiSeq platform. From the authors' description of their analysis: Synthetic template baselines were used to correct PCR bias computationally, reads within Hamming distance 2 were collapsed together, and singletons that could not be merged were discarded. By aligning reads against IMGT, V, D and J genes, CDR3 length, and insertions or deletions at six rearrangement sites were assigned. Clonotype counts were normalized to sorted cell number within each subset before computing true diversity and Gini coefficients with the tcR R package. The overlap coefficient, calculated on TCRB nucleotide sequences, was used to quantify repertoire sharing. As a proxy for the pre-selection repertoire, out-of-frame TCRB sequences from naive cells were analyzed. TCRdb retrieved this table from immuneACCESS and kept in-frame rearrangements only. Not all clones are present; in checked studies, unresolved V genes account for under half, and no reason is known for the remainder. Clone size and the V and J calls come from that table; the DNA yielded D and trimming. The sample yields around 310,000 clones; less than 15% were counted once. The biggest ten clones account for 0.015% of the sample.

As concerns this clone: Its binding antigen is unknown. Nothing much larger sits one base from this clone, and base qualities are not available.

From cysteine to phenylalanine, the CDR3 is 11 amino acids long. Kept here is only the CDR3 DNA, which spans 33 bases and is read in frame from base 1. Reading the germline V gene gives CDR1 SNHLY and CDR2 FYNNEI. Unmatched junction bases come to 1, with V trimmed by 5 bases and J by 10 bases. The sequenced material came from naive CD4+ T cells from blood. The meaning of the sample's cell subset or site label: true naive CD4+ T cells. The clonotype originates from a woman between 18 and 30 years old with type 1 diabetes. The V gene is TRBV2 and the J gene is TRBJ2-1, and 8 junction bases match TRBD2. At the DNA level, the sequence is TGTGCCAGCAGTCGACTAGCGGAGCAGTTCTTC. The resulting protein is CASSRLAEQFF.